The 21 T cell receptor beta chains listed next were all sequenced from one sample in a study of blood T cells in healthy people across ages. Sample-barcoded 5' priming and a J-beta primer mix drove a second PCR of roughly 6 to 12 cycles. TCRdb re-called the 5' RACE reads with MiXCR, one entry per CDR3 protein. The sample carries about 830,000 distinct CDR3 sequences, about three fifths recorded once. Sequences were obtained from blood. The source is a man aged 25 to 40 in good health.

The genes are TRBV6-2 or TRBV6-3 and TRBJ1-1, with D tentatively TRBD1 (6 bases). V dropped 7 bases and J dropped 5 bases, with 23 bases sitting between them. The CDR3 sequence is 16 residues long. Looked up from germline, CDR1 is MNHEY and CDR2 is SVGEGT. CDR3 region: CASKVDSGGPMTEAFF. DNA for the CDR3: TGTGCCAGCAAGGTGGACAGTGGGGGGCCCATGACTGAAGCTTTCTTT.

This clonotype was recorded only once. The V and J genes are TRBV5-1 and TRBJ2-7; 8 nucleotides match TRBD1. Per the germline V gene, CDR1 is SGHRS and CDR2 is YFSETQ. The length of the CDR3 is 16 residues. V was clipped by 0 bases and J by 3 bases; unmatched bases: 8. The CDR3 region has the DNA TGCGCCAGCAGCTTGGATCCGACAGGGGTAAACTACGAGCAGTACTTC. Encoded protein: CASSLDPTGVNYEQYF.

The chain carries TRBV7-8 and TRBJ1-2, with D possibly being TRBD1 (5 bases). V was shortened by 5 bases and J by 4 bases, with 17 bases between the two germline ends. This CDR3 spans 15 amino acids. Germline V gives CDR1 SGHVS, CDR2 FQNEAQ. For the CDR3, the DNA is TGTGCCAGCAGCCAAACCAGCCGGGACCTCTATGGCTACACCTTC. Its protein product is CASSQTSRDLYGYTF. The whole variable domain, remainder taken from reference TRBV7-8 and TRBJ1-2, is GAGVSQSPRYKVAKRGQDVALRCDPISGHVSLFWYQQALGQGPEFLTYFQNEAQLDKSGLPSDRFFAERPEGSVSTLKIQRTQQEDSAVYLCASSQTSRDLYGYTFGSGTRLTVV.

The chain recombines TRBV6-6 with TRBJ2-1; D is tentatively TRBD1 or TRBD2 (5 bases each). CDR1 and CDR2 (germline): MNHNY, SVGAGI (reference sequence). This CDR3 spans 14 amino acids. The V end lost 2 bases, the J end lost 6 bases, and 11 bases lay between the germline ends. CDR3 residues: CASSYRGPSNEQFF. The CDR3 DNA reads TGTGCCAGCAGTTACCGGGGACCGAGCAATGAGCAGTTCTTC.

This clonotype showed up just a few times. This chain joins TRBV29-1 and TRBJ2-1; D may match TRBD1 or TRBD2 (5 bases each). V lost 7 bases and J lost 3, with 13 bases in between. The CDR3 loop spans 13 amino acids. Germline CDR1 and CDR2: SQVTM and ANQGSEA. CDR3 protein: CSGGSLLYNEQFF. CDR3 in DNA: TGCAGCGGGGGGAGTCTCCTCTACAATGAGCAGTTCTTC.

This clonotype was detected only once. The CDR3 loop is CASSLSPLTLQIGNEQFF. The CDR3 coding sequence is TGTGCCAGCAGTTTATCGCCCCTAACACTTCAAATAGGCAATGAGCAGTTCTTC. V usage is TRBV27 and J usage is TRBJ2-1; the D is unclear. Per the germline V gene, CDR1 is MNHEY and CDR2 is SMNVEV (reference sequence). The V gene lost 0 bases and the J gene lost 6 bases, with 21 bases spanning the gap. The CDR3 totals 18 residues.

Regarding this clonotype: At one end the junction does not follow the germline gene, possibly because of a read error. The rearrangement links TRBV6-6 to TRBJ2-1; D possibly corresponds to TRBD2 (6 bases). The CDR3 is made up of 14 amino acids. Germline V lookup: CDR1 MNHNY, CDR2 SVGAGI (reference sequence). CDR3 sequence reads: CASSTGLTYNEQFF. CDR3 DNA sequence: TGCGCCAGCAGTACCGGACTAACCTACAATGAGCAGTTCTTC.

This clonotype has just a few counts. The chain combines TRBV24-1 with TRBJ2-3; D not resolved. V was shortened by 4 bases and J by 2 bases, with 9 bases between the two germline ends. The CDR3 contains 14 residues. Germline V CDR1 and CDR2: KGHDR, SFDVKD. CDR3 sequence (DNA): TGTGCCACCAGTGACTCGCTAAACACAGATACGCAGTATTTT. Translated, it gives CATSDSLNTDTQYF.

This chain uses TRBV4-1 with TRBJ2-7; TRBD1 is a possible D gene (6 bases). Trimming took 0 bases from V and 2 from J, leaving 8 bases between them. The CDR3 length is 14 residues. The germline CDR1 and CDR2 sequences are MGHRA and YSYEKL. CDR3 in amino acids: CASSQERDTYEQYF. The CDR3 DNA is TGCGCCAGCAGCCAAGAAAGGGACACCTACGAGCAGTACTTC.

A few counts support this clonotype. The genes are TRBV5-1 and TRBJ2-7, with D unresolved. The V gene's germline CDR1 is SGHRS and CDR2 YFSETQ. V lost 0 bases, J lost 0 bases, and 10 bases lay in between. This CDR3 has 15 amino acids. CDR3 sequence: CASSLEATRSYEQYF. DNA for the CDR3: TGCGCCAGCAGCTTGGAGGCTACCCGCTCCTACGAGCAGTACTTC. The complete variable domain, with remaining parts taken from reference TRBV5-1 and TRBJ2-7, reads KAGVTQTPRYLIKTRGQQVTLSCSPISGHRSVSWYQQTPGQGLQFLFEYFSETQRNKGNFPGRFSGRQFSNSRSEMNVSTLELGDSALYLCASSLEATRSYEQYFGPGTRLTVT.

J is TRBJ2-3 and V is TRBV7-2; D unresolved. Germline-derived CDR1 and CDR2 are SGHTA and FQGNSA. The CDR3 length is 13 residues. The V end lost 6 bases, the J end lost 2 bases, and 9 bases lay between the germline ends. The CDR3 reads CASSAHSTDTQYF. CDR3 in DNA: TGTGCCAGCAGTGCTCACTCCACAGATACGCAGTATTTT.

The chain links TRBV5-1 to TRBJ2-5, with D perhaps TRBD1 or TRBD2 (5 bases each). The CDR3 contains 13 residues. Germline CDR1 is SGHRS and CDR2 is YFSETQ. Trimming removed 6 bases from V and 5 bases from J, with 14 bases in between. CDR3 in DNA: TGCGCCAGCAACCGGGACCCCGGCGAGACCCAGTACTTC. This sequence encodes CASNRDPGETQYF.

The gene calls are TRBV7-9 and TRBJ2-1; TRBD1 is a possible D gene (6 bases). Trimming left V 5 bases short and J 6 bases short, with 11 bases between. Germline V CDR1 and CDR2: SEHNR, FQNEAQ (reference sequence). The CDR3 has 13 amino acids. CDR3 in DNA: TGTGCCAGCAGCCGGGACACAACCAATGAGCAGTTCTTC. This sequence encodes CASSRDTTNEQFF.

Remarks on this clonotype: A much larger clone differs from this one at a single base, so this may be a read error. The chain recombines TRBV20-1 with TRBJ2-1; TRBD1 aligns across 8 bases. J lost 3 bases, V lost 3 bases, and 4 bases had no gene match. In germline, CDR1 is DFQATT, CDR2 SNEGSKA (reference sequence). The CDR3 has 14 amino acids. The CDR3 region has the DNA TGCAGTGCTAGTGGGGACAGGATCTACAATGAGCAGTTCTTC. It specifies CSASGDRIYNEQFF.

V gene TRBV18 combines with J gene TRBJ1-1; 9 bases agree with TRBD1. The junction had 6 bases not matched to a gene; V was cut back by 3 bases and J by 1 base. The CDR3 runs to 16 residues. In germline, CDR1 is KGHSH, CDR2 LQKENI. The CDR3 spells CASSPMGQGANTEAFF. The CDR3 DNA reads as TGTGCCAGCTCACCTATGGGACAGGGAGCGAACACTGAAGCTTTCTTT.

The chain links TRBV11-2 to TRBJ2-2; D is uncertain. In germline, CDR1 is SGHAT, CDR2 FQNNGV. The CDR3 is 17 amino acids. Trimming left V 4 bases short and J 2 bases short, with 17 bases between. Here the CDR3 reads CASSSILASPNTGELFF. The CDR3 DNA reads as TGTGCCAGCAGCTCGATTTTAGCATCCCCCAACACCGGGGAGCTGTTTTTT.

V and J are TRBV20-1 and TRBJ2-5; D unresolved. The CDR3 has 13 amino acids. Trimming took off 1 base at V and 3 bases at J, with 9 bases between the two ends. Germline V gives CDR1 DFQATT, CDR2 SNEGSKA (reference sequence). Here the CDR3 reads CSARVEGKETQYF. CDR3 bases: TGCAGTGCTAGAGTCGAAGGAAAAGAGACCCAGTACTTC.

The chain uses TRBV30 and TRBJ2-2; possible D gene TRBD2, 5 bases. Germline V gene sequence: CDR1 GTSNPN, CDR2 SVGIG (reference sequence). V lost 5 bases and J lost 9, with 10 bases in between. The CDR3 length is 11 residues. Here the CDR3 DNA reads TGTGCCTGGTCACTAGGAAGGGAGCTGTTTTTT. Its protein is CAWSLGRELFF.

This clonotype was observed a handful of times. The V and J genes are TRBV20-1 and TRBJ2-5; no firm D call. Germline-derived CDR1 and CDR2 are DFQATT and SNEGSKA (reference sequence). The CDR3 is 12 amino acids. Trimming took 2 bases from V and 5 from J, leaving 9 bases between them. The CDR3 DNA reads as TGCAGTGCTAGATCACCCGGCGAGACCCAGTACTTC. Its protein product is CSARSPGETQYF.

This clonotype occurred a few times. V and J are TRBV5-1 and TRBJ2-1; 7 bases are a match to TRBD2. This CDR3 is 14 amino acids long. Germline loops: CDR1 SGHRS, CDR2 YFSETQ. V was clipped by 2 bases and J by 9 bases; unmatched bases: 8. The CDR3 DNA follows: TGCGCCAGCAGCTTAAGGAGCGGGGATGGTGAGCAGTTCTTC. Its protein product is CASSLRSGDGEQFF.

This clonotype showed up just a few times. V usage is TRBV6-1 and J usage is TRBJ2-1; possible D gene TRBD2, 6 bases. This CDR3 is 15 amino acids long. Trimming removed 0 bases at V and 3 bases at J, with 9 bases between. The germline gives CDR1 MNHNS, CDR2 SASEGT. The CDR3 loop is CASSEAGGNYNEQFF. The CDR3 DNA reads TGTGCCAGCAGTGAAGCCGGGGGAAACTACAATGAGCAGTTCTTC.